This T cell receptor (beta chain) was retrieved from a study of beta chain features in type 1 diabetes. All of the isolated RNA was reverse transcribed, so expressed TCRB transcripts were sequenced. Libraries were prepared by immunoSEQ multiplex PCR; TCRdb keeps only in-frame clonotypes and omits some of them. The sample shows some 150,000 clones, about 7% of them seen only once. This clone has only a few counts. Germline V gene lookup returns CDR1 SGHRS and CDR2 YFSETQ. The CDR3 runs to 15 residues. V lost 4 bases and J lost 1, with 13 bases in between. J is TRBJ2-3 and V is TRBV5-1; D is uncertain. Source material: central memory CD4+ T cells from blood. The TCR originated in a woman aged 25 to 45 in good health. DNA of the CDR3: TGCGCCAGCAGCCCCTCCCTATCCCGCACAGATACGCAGTATTTT. As protein: CASSPSLSRTDTQYF.